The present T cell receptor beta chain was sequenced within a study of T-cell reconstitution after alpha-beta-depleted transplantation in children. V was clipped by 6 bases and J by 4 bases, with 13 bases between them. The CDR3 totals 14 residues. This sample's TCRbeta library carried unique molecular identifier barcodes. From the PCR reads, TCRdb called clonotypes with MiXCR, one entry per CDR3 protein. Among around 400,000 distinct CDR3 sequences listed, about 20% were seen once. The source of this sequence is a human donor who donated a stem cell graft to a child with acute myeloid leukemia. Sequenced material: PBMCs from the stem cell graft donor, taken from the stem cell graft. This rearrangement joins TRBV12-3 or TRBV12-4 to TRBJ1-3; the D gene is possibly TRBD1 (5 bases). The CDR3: CASSSRGLGNTIYF. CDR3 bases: TGTGCCAGCAGCTCCCGGGGCTTGGGAAACACCATATATTTT.